The source of this TCR beta chain is a study of T cells in localized non-small cell lung cancer. Whole-study findings and limits: It remains possible that heterogeneity exists, since only one tumor region was sequenced.

The assay was immunoSEQ multiplex PCR, and TCRdb's table has in-frame clones only and misses some. This table has tens of thousands of clones, roughly 90% appearing once. For this clone: Its antigen is not identified.

The CDR3 has 15 amino acids. Germline trimming cut 4 bases from V and 2 bases from J; bases unmatched to any gene: 9. Germline V CDR1 and CDR2: SGHNT, YYREEE (reference sequence). This receptor was taken from a male donor older than 55 with stage I squamous cell lung carcinoma. The source material was peripheral blood, sampled before any cancer treatment. The rearrangement uses TRBV5-4 and TRBJ2-7; TRBD2 aligns across 7 bases. The CDR3 region is CASSPGGVPAYEQYF. The CDR3 nucleotides read TGTGCCAGCAGCCCGGGGGGTGTACCTGCCTACGAGCAGTACTTC.